What follows describes a single TCR beta chain. Antigen: not known. TCR beta CDR3 region amplification was performed from RNA transcripts. RT-PCR in the first round (using the HTBI primer set) targeted the TCR CDR3. Each CDR3 protein is one row after TCRdb ran MiXCR on the multiplex PCR reads. Here the sample spans 700,000 or so distinct CDR3 sequences, over 15% being singletons. The data were taken from a study of T cells in Graves' hyperthyroidism and ophthalmopathy. Study outcomes and limitations: Blood also contained most expanded thyroid clonotypes above 0.001.

Specimen: blood. The clonotype comes from a man aged 18 to 30 with Graves' hyperthyroidism.

In DNA, the CDR3 is TGTGCCAGCAGTTTAGCCCGGCTCCACCGCGCTGACAGGGGAAACACTGAAGCTTTCTTT. This translates into CASSLARLHRADRGNTEAFF. The chain has TRBV27 and TRBJ1-1, with TRBD1 matching 8 bases. Losses at the gene ends were 2 bases for V and 2 bases for J; bases not matched to a gene: 19. CDR3 length: 20 amino acids. Per the germline V gene, CDR1 is MNHEY and CDR2 is SMNVEV (reference sequence).